This is a list of T cell receptor beta chains from one sample in a study of PD-1 blockade in classical Hodgkin lymphoma. TCRdb's table, derived via immunoSEQ multiplex PCR, lists solely in-frame clones and lacks some. The data contain 12,000 to 15,000 clones, roughly 80% of them seen just once; the ten biggest clones take up just over 4%. The starting material was peripheral blood mononuclear cells (PBMCs), obtained at baseline. The receptors derive from a human donor with classical Hodgkin lymphoma. Each CDR3 is given with its conserved first and last residue. Each record gives: J gene, clone size, D gene, V gene, CDR3 DNA, CDR3 protein. D genes are given only for firm matches. The size entry is marked missing in some rows and otherwise reads once, few, many or a size class.

TRBJ2-1,-,-,TRBV27,TGTGCCAGCAGTTTGTCGGACAATGAGCAGTTCTTC,CASSLSDNEQFF
TRBJ1-2,-,TRBD1,TRBV10-1,TGCGCCAGCAGTCCGGACAGGAGCTATGGCTACACCTTC,CASSPDRSYGYTF
TRBJ2-7,-,-,TRBV5-1,TGCGCCAGCAGCTTGTGGGACCGGGACAACGAGCAGTACTTC,CASSLWDRDNEQYF
TRBJ1-4,-,-,TRBV5-1,TGCGCCAGCAGCTTAGACGGCACGGAGGAAAAACTGTTTTTT,CASSLDGTEEKLFF
TRBJ1-3,-,-,TRBV4-1,TGCGCCAGCAGCCAATCGAAAGGGGGAGGAAACACCATATATTTT,CASSQSKGGGNTIYF
TRBJ2-3,-,-,TRBV5-4,TGTGCCAGCAGCCCGGGTAGGGGCCCCACAGATACGCAGTATTTT,CASSPGRGPTDTQYF
TRBJ1-5,once,-,TRBV7-9,TGTGCCAGCAGCTTAGCTGGAGAGGGTCCCAATCAGCCCCAGCATTTT,CASSLAGEGPNQPQHF
TRBJ2-2,-,-,TRBV29-1,TGCAGCGTTGTTGGGGTAGGAACCGGGGAGCTGTTTTTT,CSVVGVGTGELFF
TRBJ2-5,-,-,TRBV11-3,TGTGCCAGCAGCCGCGGGGTCCAAGAGACCCAGTACTTC,CASSRGVQETQYF
TRBJ1-3,-,TRBD1,TRBV5-1,TGCGCCAGCAGCTTGGGGACAGGGTCTATCGGAAACACCATATATTTT,CASSLGTGSIGNTIYF
TRBJ2-1,-,-,TRBV7-2,TGTGCCAGCAGCCCCCCGATAAGGGGGGTGCAGTTCTTC,CASSPPIRGVQFF
TRBJ1-1,-,TRBD1,TRBV6-1,TGTGCCAGCAGATTAGAGACAGGGGCGAACACTGAAGCTTTCTTT,CASRLETGANTEAFF
TRBJ2-1,-,TRBD1,TRBV4-3,TGCGCCAGCAGCCGAGGGGACAGGGGGAGTTATGAGCAGTTCTTC,CASSRGDRGSYEQFF
TRBJ2-7,-,TRBD1,TRBV7-2,TGTGCCAGCAGCTTCGGACAGGGGTACGAGCAGTACTTC,CASSFGQGYEQYF
TRBJ2-5,-,-,TRBV18,TGTGCCAGCTCACAAGGACAGAAAGAGACCCAGTACTTC,CASSQGQKETQYF
TRBJ2-5,-,-,TRBV11-2,TGTGCCAGCAGCTCCGGACGCTTATATGAGACCCAGTACTTC,CASSSGRLYETQYF
TRBJ2-5,few,TRBD1,TRBV18,TGTGCCAGCTCACGTTCGGGACAGATGCAAGAGACCCAGTACTTC,CASSRSGQMQETQYF
TRBJ1-2,-,-,TRBV9,TGTGCCAGCCGCTATGGAGGCTCCTATGGCTACACCTTC,CASRYGGSYGYTF
TRBJ2-2,-,-,TRBV5-1,TGCGCCAGCAGCAACAGGGTTCCGAACACCGGGGAGCTGTTTTTT,CASSNRVPNTGELFF
TRBJ1-1,-,-,TRBV29-1,TGCAGCGTTGAAGGGGGAGACACTGAAGCTTTCTTT,CSVEGGDTEAFF
TRBJ2-3,-,-,TRBV6-1,TGTGCCAGCAGTGAAGCGCTTCCGGGTTTGGGGAGGGATACGCAGTATTTT,CASSEALPGLGRDTQYF
TRBJ1-2,-,-,TRBV25-1,TGTGCCAGCAGTGAATCTGGTGGGAACTATGGCTACACCTTC,CASSESGGNYGYTF
TRBJ2-1,-,TRBD2,TRBV28,TGTGCCAGCAGTTTAGCGGGAGTAGGTAATGAGCAGTTCTTC,CASSLAGVGNEQFF
TRBJ2-1,-,TRBD2,TRBV6-4,TGTGCCAGCAGTGACACTAGCGGCTCCTACAATGAGCAGTTCTTC,CASSDTSGSYNEQFF
TRBJ1-2,-,-,TRBV27,TGTGCCAGCAGTTTCCGGCACCGGCTGAGGGGCTATGGCTACACCTTC,CASSFRHRLRGYGYTF
TRBJ1-1,-,-,TRBV7-8,TGTGCCAGCAGCCCCGTAGGGTTTACCAACACTGAAGCTTTCTTT,CASSPVGFTNTEAFF
TRBJ2-3,-,-,TRBV6-6,TGTGCCAGCAGTGATTCAGGGGTGTTCGCAGATACGCAGTATTTT,CASSDSGVFADTQYF
TRBJ1-3,-,TRBD1,TRBV4-1,TGCGCCAGCAGCCTCGGACAGGGGGAGACTGGAAACACCATATATTTT,CASSLGQGETGNTIYF
TRBJ2-2,-,TRBD2,TRBV18,TGTGCCAGCTCACCAGGGACTAGCGTGACGAACACCGGGGAGCTGTTTTTT,CASSPGTSVTNTGELFF
TRBJ2-1,-,-,TRBV5-6,TGTGCCAGCAGCTTGTTCATCCCTTTCTCCTACAATGAGCAGTTCTTC,CASSLFIPFSYNEQFF
TRBJ1-5,once,TRBD1,TRBV25-1,TGTGCCAGCTCTACAGGGGGCGCCGGTCAGCCCCAGCATTTT,CASSTGGAGQPQHF
TRBJ1-2,-,-,TRBV27,TGTGCCAGCAGTTTTGGGAAATCTAACTATGGCTACACCTTC,CASSFGKSNYGYTF
TRBJ2-7,few,-,TRBV28,TGTGCCAGCAGTTCCTTTTACGAGCAGTACTTC,CASSSFYEQYF
TRBJ1-4,-,-,TRBV9,TGTGCCAGCAGCCTCCTACCTTCCTCCGGGACGGAGAATGAAAAACTGTTTTTT,CASSLLPSSGTENEKLFF
TRBJ2-3,-,TRBD2,TRBV6-5,TGCGCATCGGGACTAGCGGGGGACACAGATACGCAGTATTTT,CASGLAGDTDTQYF
TRBJ2-1,once,-,TRBV7-2,TGTGCCAGCAGCTTACGGCCGGGGGCCGTGGGTTCAGTCTCTGAGCAGTTCTTC,CASSLRPGAVGSVSEQFF
TRBJ1-4,-,-,TRBV9,TGTGCCAGCAGCGTATGGGGGGGTGGCGAAAAACTGTTTTTT,CASSVWGGGEKLFF
TRBJ1-2,once,-,TRBV15,TGTGCCACCAGCACCGGTGGGACGGACTATGGCTACACCTTC,CATSTGGTDYGYTF
TRBJ2-1,-,-,TRBV2,TGTGCCAGCAGGCGGGACAAGTACAATGAGCAGTTCTTC,CASRRDKYNEQFF
TRBJ1-2,once,TRBD1,TRBV5-4,TGTGCCAGCAGCAGTGGACAGGCTGTTAACTATGGCTACACCTTC,CASSSGQAVNYGYTF
TRBJ1-5,-,-,TRBV28,TGTGCCAGCAGTTTGACAGCTAGCAATCAGCCCCAGCATTTT,CASSLTASNQPQHF
TRBJ2-5,-,TRBD1,TRBV14,TGTGCCAGCAGCCACCGGGACAGGGTAATCTTTGGCTTCAAATACCTTGAGACCCAGTACTTC,CASSHRDRVIFGFKYLETQYF
TRBJ1-3,-,-,TRBV18,TGTGCCAGCTCATCCTGGGAAGCCTCTGGAAACACCATATATTTT,CASSSWEASGNTIYF
TRBJ1-6,-,-,TRBV7-9,TGTGCCAGCAGCGCCCCGCAGAGCTCCTATAATTCACCCCTCCACTTT,CASSAPQSSYNSPLHF
TRBJ2-2,-,-,TRBV12-2,TGTGCAAGTCGCAATAGGTCCGAAAGAGGGGTGGAAGTCACCGGGGAGCTGTTTTTT,CASRNRSERGVEVTGELFF